The text below deals with one T cell receptor beta chain. MiXCR was run by TCRdb on the PCR reads, yielding one entry per CDR3 protein. The sample includes 20,000 to 25,000 distinct CDR3 sequences, under 35% of them seen just once. The data derive from a study of tumor-infiltrating lymphocytes in oesophageal squamous cell carcinoma. With 4 bases clipped from V and 2 bases from J, the junction kept 13 bases outside the gene matches. The CDR3 has 20 amino acids. Germline CDR1 reads LGHNA; CDR2 reads YSLEER. The clonotype originates from a female donor with esophageal squamous cell carcinoma. The chain couples TRBV4-3 to TRBJ2-3; 15 bases line up with TRBD2. The material sequenced was esophageal tumor tissue. The CDR3 DNA is TGCGCCAGCAGCCTGACAAGAAGGACTAGCGGGAGGGGTTCCACAGATACGCAGTATTTT. Encoded protein: CASSLTRRTSGRGSTDTQYF.